The 24 T cell receptor beta chains below come from one sample, sequenced in a study of control samples from healthy donors and cancer patients. Assay used: immunoSEQ multiplex PCR; TCRdb lists only in-frame clones, some missing. Among around 170,000 clones listed, almost 90% were seen once. The sample was blood. These receptor sequences come from a woman aged 50 to 60 in good health.

The genes are TRBV6-5 and TRBJ1-4; 8 positions match TRBD1. The V segment lost 5 bases and the J segment 4 bases; nucleotides outside the gene matches: 6. The CDR3 consists of 15 residues. Germline CDR1 MNHEY, CDR2 SVGAGI. CDR3 in DNA: TGTGCCAGCAGTCCCCGGGACAGGAGTAATGAAAAACTGTTTTTT. Translating gives CASSPRDRSNEKLFF.

The chain carries TRBV28 and TRBJ1-2; 7 bases match TRBD1. Germline V CDR1 and CDR2: MDHEN, SYDVKM. The ends lost 6 bases at V and 5 bases at J; junction bases unmatched: 3. CDR3 length: 12 amino acids. DNA for the CDR3: TGTGCCAGCAGACCACAGGGGTATGGCTACACCTTC. This encodes CASRPQGYGYTF.

The chain uses TRBV6-6 and TRBJ1-2; TRBD1 might be the D (5 bases). The germline V gene encodes CDR1 MNHNY and CDR2 SVGAGI (reference sequence). Trimming shortened V by 2 bases and J by 7 bases, and 8 bases separated the two germline ends. The CDR3 spans 12 residues. The CDR3 here is CASSYDQGGYTF. The CDR3 region has the DNA TGTGCCAGCAGTTACGACCAGGGTGGCTACACCTTC.

J is TRBJ2-5 and V is TRBV6-4; TRBD1 is a possible D gene (5 bases). The CDR3 contains 18 residues. CDR1 is MRHNA and CDR2 is SNTAGT in the germline V gene. V shed 0 bases and J shed 7 bases, with 24 bases lying between them. CDR3 sequence (DNA): TGTGCCAGCAGTGACTCGAAATTAGCCAAGGGGCCCCCAATGACCCAGTACTTC. Its translation is CASSDSKLAKGPPMTQYF.

This chain joins TRBV7-9 and TRBJ2-7, with a weak D call TRBD1 (5 bases). The CDR3 contains 13 residues. The germline V and J ends were trimmed by 5 bases and 2 bases, with 10 bases remaining between them. Germline CDR1 SEHNR, CDR2 FQNEAQ (reference sequence). For the CDR3, the DNA is TGTGCCAGCAGCAGTACAGGAACCTACGAGCAGTACTTC. Its protein product is CASSSTGTYEQYF.

This clone is a singleton in its sample. The identical CDR3 is also encoded by other nucleotide sequences in the sample. CDR3 DNA: TGTGCCAGCAGTCTGGGGTACGAGCAGTACTTC. Translation gives CASSLGYEQYF. This rearrangement joins TRBV28 to TRBJ2-7; D not certain. The germline gives CDR1 MDHEN, CDR2 SYDVKM. Trimming stripped 5 bases from V and 4 bases from J, with 6 bases between. This CDR3 is built from 11 residues.

The chain has TRBV19 and TRBJ2-3; D is unclear. Germline CDR1 LNHDA, CDR2 SQIVND (reference sequence). V dropped 8 bases and J dropped 0 bases, with 15 bases sitting between them. The CDR3 contains 15 residues. The CDR3 DNA reads TGTGCCAGTGGAGCGTCGGGTTATAGCACAGATACGCAGTATTTT. It codes for CASGASGYSTDTQYF.

This clone was observed a single time. The rearrangement joins TRBV30 to TRBJ1-5; D is unresolved. The CDR3 contains 14 residues. Trimming cost V 0 bases and J 0 bases, with 6 bases left between them. From germline, CDR1 is GTSNPN and CDR2 SVGIG (reference sequence). CDR3 sequence (DNA): TGTGCCTGGAGTGTAGTTTATAGCAATCAGCCCCAGCATTTT. Its protein is CAWSVVYSNQPQHF.

CDR3 protein: CASSVPGRLGTEAFF. The CDR3 region has the DNA TGTGCCAGCAGCGTACCGGGGCGATTGGGCACTGAAGCTTTCTTT. J is TRBJ1-1 and V is TRBV7-9, with D possibly TRBD1 on 5 matching bases. The CDR3 length is 15 residues. The germline CDR1 and CDR2 sequences are SEHNR and FQNEAQ (reference sequence). V was cut by 5 bases and J by 4 bases, with 17 bases left in between.

CDR3 coding DNA: TGTGCCAGCAGCGTAGAGGGCGCCTCAATTCAGTACTTC. Its protein product is CASSVEGASIQYF. The chain couples TRBV9 to TRBJ2-4, with D hard to call. The CDR3 has 13 amino acids. The germline V gene has CDR1 SGDLS and CDR2 YYNGEE. V dropped 0 bases and J dropped 10 bases, with 11 bases sitting between them.

The V gene is TRBV5-1, the J gene TRBJ1-5; no clear D gene. The length of the CDR3 is 15 residues. V lost 3 bases and J lost 5, with 15 bases in between. Germline V gene data show CDR1 as SGHRS and CDR2 as YFSETQ. CDR3 sequence (DNA): TGCGCCAGCAGCTACGGGCCCCGGACCGATCAGCCCCAGCATTTT. Translated, it gives CASSYGPRTDQPQHF.

This clone was recorded once. This chain uses TRBV4-1 with TRBJ2-2, with D possibly being TRBD1 or TRBD2 (6 bases each). Between the trimmed V and J ends, which lost 2 bases and 5 bases, there was a span of 15 bases. CDR1 is MGHRA and CDR2 is YSYEKL in the germline V gene. The CDR3 loop spans 16 amino acids. Here the CDR3 reads CASSQTPGAGTGELFF. The CDR3 nucleotides read TGCGCCAGCAGCCAAACCCCGGGGGCGGGGACCGGGGAGCTGTTTTTT.

The gene calls are TRBV15 and TRBJ1-2; D remains unclear. The CDR3 is made up of 14 amino acids. Germline CDR1 and CDR2: LNHNV and YYDKDF (reference sequence). Trimming removed 1 base at V and 10 bases at J, with 16 bases between. The CDR3 sequence is CATSRGGSSGDYTF. As DNA, the CDR3 is TGTGCCACCAGCAGAGGTGGAAGTTCTGGGGACTACACCTTC.

The CDR3 nucleotides are TGCGCCAGCACAACGGGGCAGGGGGCTAATGGCTACACCTTC. It translates to CASTTGQGANGYTF. The chain employs TRBV5-1 and TRBJ1-2, with 8 bases aligning to TRBD1. Losses at the gene ends were 6 bases for V and 6 bases for J; bases not matched to a gene: 10. In germline, CDR1 is SGHRS, CDR2 YFSETQ. The CDR3 length is 14 residues.

The chain recombines TRBV3-1 (or the pseudogene TRBV3-2) with TRBJ1-5, with 7 bases fitting TRBD1. The trim removed 4 bases at V and 3 bases at J, leaving 9 bases unmatched. Germline loops: CDR1 LGHDT, CDR2 YNNKEL (reference sequence). The CDR3 length is 16 residues. The CDR3 is CASSPDEGGPNQPQHF. The CDR3 DNA reads as TGTGCCAGCAGCCCCGACGAAGGGGGCCCCAATCAGCCCCAGCATTTT.

This sequence joins TRBV4-3 and TRBJ1-6; D is undetermined. Deletions cut 5 bases from V and 1 base from J, with 9 bases between. The CDR3 sequence is 15 residues long. The germline gives CDR1 LGHNA, CDR2 YSLEER. The CDR3 loop is CASSKVGSYNSPLHF. Here the CDR3 DNA reads TGCGCCAGCAGCAAGGTCGGGTCCTATAATTCACCCCTCCACTTT.

The chain employs TRBV15 and TRBJ2-2; no clear D gene. The V end lost 1 base, the J end lost 0 bases, and 6 bases lay between the germline ends. CDR1 is LNHNV, CDR2 YYDKDF, per germline (reference sequence). This CDR3 region has 15 residues. Here the CDR3 DNA reads TGTGCCACCAGCAGAGGGCCAGCGAACACCGGGGAGCTGTTTTTT. Translation gives CATSRGPANTGELFF.

V usage is TRBV4-3 and J usage is TRBJ1-1; the D is unclear. The CDR3 totals 13 residues. CDR1 and CDR2 from the germline V gene are LGHNA and YSLEER. Trimming shortened V by 1 base and J by 7 bases, and 10 bases separated the two germline ends. The DNA for the CDR3 is TGCGCCAGCAGCCAAGGACAAGGTCTTGAAGCTTTCTTT. Translated: CASSQGQGLEAFF.

The chain uses TRBV7-3 and TRBJ1-2, with D perhaps matching TRBD1 (6 bases). The CDR3 has 13 residues. Trimming took 5 bases from V and 5 from J, leaving 12 bases between them. The germline CDR1 and CDR2 sequences are SGHTA and FQGTGA. The DNA for the CDR3 is TGTGCCAGCAGCCCGAACACAGGGTATGGCTACACCTTC. It encodes CASSPNTGYGYTF.

The gene calls are TRBV5-5 and TRBJ1-5, with D unresolved. CDR1 SGHKS and CDR2 YYEKEE come from the germline V gene (reference sequence). V lost 2 bases and J lost 10, with 16 bases in between. This CDR3 contains 14 residues. In DNA form, the CDR3 reads TGTGCCAGCAGCTTCTGGGCAGTGGAATTACCCCAGCATTTT. It encodes CASSFWAVELPQHF.

The chain is built from TRBV14 and TRBJ1-2, with TRBD1 as a possible D gene (6 bases). The CDR3 sequence is 15 residues long. CDR1 is SGHDN and CDR2 is FVKESK in the germline V gene. V lost 1 base and J lost 2, with 11 bases in between. This CDR3 reads CASSQATGSNYGYTF. CDR3 bases: TGTGCCAGCAGCCAAGCTACAGGGTCCAACTATGGCTACACCTTC.

The rearrangement links TRBV7-8 to TRBJ1-1; D is uncertain. Germline V lookup: CDR1 SGHVS, CDR2 FQNEAQ. V was clipped by 4 bases and J by 8 bases, with 11 bases between them. The CDR3 consists of 12 residues. CDR3 DNA sequence: TGTGCCAGCAGCTACGGGCCGGGAGAAGCTTTCTTT. It is translated as CASSYGPGEAFF.

This chain links TRBV28 with TRBJ1-5; D gene unclear. Trimming pared 2 bases from V and 10 bases from J, leaving 18 bases between. The CDR3 contains 15 residues. Per the germline V gene, CDR1 is MDHEN and CDR2 is SYDVKM. CDR3 residues: CASSLISSGIRPQHF. DNA of the CDR3: TGTGCCAGCAGTTTAATATCATCCGGGATCCGACCCCAGCATTTT.

The chain combines TRBV6-2 or TRBV6-3 with TRBJ1-2; TRBD1 matches at 7 bases. Germline CDR1 MNHEY, CDR2 SVGEGT. The length of the CDR3 is 14 residues. Trimming cost V 5 bases and J 8 bases; bases outside gene matches: 11. The CDR3 region is CASSRPDRAEGYTF. In DNA, the CDR3 is TGTGCCAGCAGTCGACCTGACAGGGCAGAAGGCTACACCTTC.